This T cell receptor (beta chain) was retrieved from a study of identifying expanded T cells in peripheral blood. TCRdb's copy holds only in-frame clones and misses some; the assay was immunoSEQ multiplex PCR. The table has 50,000 or so clones, around nine tenths seen once. The CDR3 sequence is 13 residues long. CDR1 is MNHEY, CDR2 SMNVEV, per germline (reference sequence). V lost 2 bases to trimming and J lost 7 bases, with 12 bases between them. As regards this clone: Its matching antigen is unknown.

Study-level points and caveats: Technical replicates showed roughly 1.2 changed clones; about 2 weeks around 15; four weeks 19.

The sample consisted of blood. The rearrangement joins TRBV27 to TRBJ2-7; D remains unclear. This receptor was obtained from a person aged 18 to 70 in good health. The CDR3 DNA is TGTGCCAGCAGTTTAAACCAATTGATGGAGCAGTACTTC. It specifies CASSLNQLMEQYF.